The 24 T cell receptor beta chains listed next were all sequenced from one sample in a study of neurological immune-mediated disorders. Using its own MiXCR run on the 5' RACE reads, TCRdb lists one record per CDR3 protein. The sample comprises some 37,000 distinct CDR3 sequences, 4.8% of which are singletons, and around 9.7% rests with the top ten. Sequencing input: CD4+ T cells from blood. These receptors were obtained from a young man in good health.

In its sample, this clonotype was seen many times. This CDR3 is CASSPGGSNYGYTF. The CDR3 bases are TGCGCCAGCAGCCCAGGGGGGTCTAACTATGGCTACACCTTC. The genes are TRBV5-1 and TRBJ1-2, with TRBD1 matching over 7 bases. The germline gives CDR1 SGHRS, CDR2 YFSETQ. This CDR3 is 14 amino acids long. V trimming: 4 bases; J trimming: 0 bases; junction bases outside the gene matches: 3.

This clonotype has ten or more counts. The chain combines TRBV5-1 with TRBJ1-1; D possibly corresponds to TRBD1 (6 bases). Trimming pared 0 bases from V and 0 bases from J, leaving 12 bases between. The CDR3 consists of 16 residues. The germline V gene has CDR1 SGHRS and CDR2 YFSETQ. Here the CDR3 DNA reads TGCGCCAGCAGCTTGGGGATCGGGACAATGAACACTGAAGCTTTCTTT. Its protein is CASSLGIGTMNTEAFF.

At least ten counts were recorded for this clonotype. The V gene is TRBV12-3 or TRBV12-4, the J gene TRBJ2-2; 7 nucleotides match TRBD1. J lost 0 bases, V lost 7 bases, and 5 bases had no gene match. This CDR3 is 15 amino acids long. CDR3 bases: TGTGCCAGCAACCGGGACAGACCGAACACCGGGGAGCTGTTTTTT. Translation gives CASNRDRPNTGELFF.

This clonotype was picked up many times. The chain links TRBV20-1 to TRBJ2-3; D is undetermined. CDR3 length: 13 residues. The ends were cut back, 6 bases at V and 0 bases at J, with 10 bases in the middle. The germline CDR1 and CDR2 sequences are DFQATT and SNEGSKA (reference sequence). The CDR3 nucleotides are TGCAGTGCGGGTTACGGCAGCACAGATACGCAGTATTTT. It translates to CSAGYGSTDTQYF.

This clonotype was detected many times. The chain combines TRBV6-2 or TRBV6-3 with TRBJ1-1; D unresolved. Trimming cost V 5 bases and J 2 bases, with 6 bases left between them. The CDR3 runs to 12 residues. From germline, CDR1 is MNHEY and CDR2 SVGEGT. CDR3 sequence reads: CASSRPNTEAFF. The CDR3 DNA reads TGTGCCAGCAGTCGACCTAACACTGAAGCTTTCTTT.

This clonotype was seen at least ten times. The rearrangement joins TRBV6-5 to TRBJ1-4; TRBD1 agrees at 9 bases. V lost 4 bases and J lost 6; bases outside the gene matches: 3. There are 14 residues in the CDR3. CDR1 MNHEY and CDR2 SVGAGI come from the germline V gene. The CDR3 sequence is CASSLDRGDEKLFF. The CDR3 coding sequence is TGTGCCAGCAGTTTAGACAGGGGGGATGAAAAACTGTTTTTT.

This clonotype was recorded many times. This chain uses TRBV6-5 with TRBJ2-3, with D tentatively TRBD2 (6 bases). The CDR3 is 15 amino acids. Trimming left V 5 bases short and J 7 bases short, with 19 bases between. Germline V CDR1 and CDR2: MNHEY, SVGAGI. CDR3: CASSRGPGVANTQYF. The DNA of the CDR3 is TGTGCCAGCAGTCGGGGACCGGGGGTTGCTAATACGCAGTATTTT.

Many counts were recorded for this clonotype. The chain uses TRBV15 and TRBJ1-6; D is unresolved. This CDR3 region has 16 residues. V dropped 0 bases and J dropped 2 bases, with 8 bases sitting between them. Germline CDR1 is LNHNV and CDR2 is YYDKDF (reference sequence). CDR3 sequence (DNA): TGTGCCACCAGCAGAGACCTGGTCCCCTATAATTCACCCCTCCACTTT. Its protein is CATSRDLVPYNSPLHF.

In its sample, this clonotype was seen many times. The chain links TRBV20-1 to TRBJ1-5; D not resolved. From germline, CDR1 is DFQATT and CDR2 SNEGSKA (reference sequence). Trimming cost V 0 bases and J 6 bases, with 9 bases left between them. CDR3 length: 13 residues. The DNA of the CDR3 is TGCAGTGCTAGAGATGGGGTCGGTCAGCCCCAGCATTTT. It translates to CSARDGVGQPQHF.

This clonotype was observed at least ten times. The chain is built from TRBV6-5 and TRBJ1-2, with D perhaps TRBD1 (5 bases). Deletions cut 4 bases from V and 4 bases from J, with 10 bases between. Per the germline V gene, CDR1 is MNHEY and CDR2 is SVGAGI. The CDR3 has 13 amino acids. The CDR3 sequence: CASSFGDLYGYTF. CDR3 sequence (DNA): TGTGCCAGCAGTTTCGGGGACCTCTATGGCTACACCTTC.

This clonotype was seen repeatedly, ten times or more. The chain links TRBV11-3 to TRBJ2-2; D may be TRBD2 (7 bases). The CDR3 is 15 residues long. Germline CDR1 is SGHNT and CDR2 is YENEEA. V lost 5 bases to trimming and J lost 4 bases, with 14 bases between them. CDR3 nucleotide sequence: TGTGCCAGCAGCCCCCGGGGGGCACCCACCGGGGAGCTGTTTTTT. Translating it yields CASSPRGAPTGELFF.

This clonotype has at least ten counts. This chain connects TRBV5-1 to TRBJ2-7; D possibly uses TRBD1 or TRBD2 (6 bases each). The CDR3 length is 14 residues. Trimming took off 3 bases at V and 2 bases at J, with 12 bases between the two ends. Germline V gene lookup returns CDR1 SGHRS and CDR2 YFSETQ. For the CDR3, the DNA is TGCGCCAGCAGCTACGGAGGGGGAGCCTACGAGCAGTACTTC. It encodes CASSYGGGAYEQYF.

In its sample, this clonotype was seen many times. The rearrangement links TRBV7-9 to TRBJ2-7, with D possibly matching TRBD1 (6 bases). This CDR3 contains 14 residues. Trimming pared 1 base from V and 6 bases from J, leaving 13 bases between. Per germline, CDR1 SEHNR and CDR2 FQNEAQ (reference sequence). The CDR3 DNA follows: TGTGCCAGCAGCTTAGGACAGGATCTGGCCGAGCAGTACTTC. It specifies CASSLGQDLAEQYF.

This clonotype was picked up many times. The rearrangement joins TRBV5-6 to TRBJ2-7; D gene unclear. V lost 0 bases, J lost 3 bases, and 4 bases lay in between. CDR1 SGHDT and CDR2 YYEEEE come from the germline V gene. CDR3 length: 12 residues. The DNA for the CDR3 is TGTGCCAGCAGCTTGGACGGCTACGAGCAGTACTTC. This sequence encodes CASSLDGYEQYF.

This clonotype was recorded many times. The chain is built from TRBV12-3 or TRBV12-4 and TRBJ2-6; the D call may be TRBD1 or TRBD2 (5 bases each). The CDR3 is made up of 15 amino acids. V gave up 2 bases and J gave up 2 bases, with 7 bases separating them. The CDR3 DNA reads as TGTGCCAGCAGTTTACGGGGCGCTGGGGCCAACGTCCTGACTTTC. Encoded protein: CASSLRGAGANVLTF.

This clonotype was found many times. The CDR3 DNA follows: TGCAGCGTTACTCTCTCCCTTGATGGGGATGAGCAGTTCTTC. The encoded protein is CSVTLSLDGDEQFF. The V and J genes are TRBV29-1 and TRBJ2-1; D uncertain. The CDR3 covers 14 residues. V lost 5 bases to trimming and J lost 8 bases, with 19 bases between them. Germline loops: CDR1 SQVTM, CDR2 ANQGSEA.

This clonotype was detected many times. The genes are TRBV3-1 and TRBJ1-2; 8 bases line up with TRBD1. The CDR3 totals 17 residues. V shed 1 base, J shed 4 bases, and the junction held 11 bases outside the gene matches. Looked up from germline, CDR1 is LGHDT and CDR2 is YNNKEL (reference sequence). The CDR3 region is CASSQGPPTGVGYGYTF. CDR3 bases: TGTGCCAGCAGCCAAGGGCCTCCGACAGGGGTTGGCTATGGCTACACCTTC. The full variable domain, completed using reference TRBV3-1 and TRBJ1-2, is DTAVSQTPKYLVTQMGNDKSIKCEQNLGHDTMYWYKQDSKKFLKIMFSYNNKELIINETVPNRFSPKSPDKAHLNLHINSLELGDSAVYFCASSQGPPTGVGYGYTFGSGTRLTVV.

This clonotype was counted ten times or more. This chain uses TRBV5-1 with TRBJ1-2, with TRBD1 matching over 7 bases. The CDR3 contains 15 residues. Germline CDR1 SGHRS, CDR2 YFSETQ. Germline trimming cut 0 bases from V and 5 bases from J; bases unmatched to any gene: 7. The CDR3 DNA follows: TGCGCCAGCAGCTTGGGTTGGGACAGCCTATATGGCTACACCTTC. This translates into CASSLGWDSLYGYTF.

The sample holds many counts of this clonotype. V usage is TRBV20-1 and J usage is TRBJ1-4, with D unclear. V was cut by 4 bases and J by 0 bases, with 6 bases left in between. This CDR3 region has 13 residues. CDR1 is DFQATT, CDR2 SNEGSKA, per germline (reference sequence). CDR3 amino acids: CSAKVATNEKLFF. CDR3 DNA sequence: TGCAGTGCTAAAGTTGCAACTAATGAAAAACTGTTTTTT.

Many counts were recorded for this clonotype. The chain has TRBV2 and TRBJ2-3; D is possibly TRBD1 (6 bases). The CDR3 contains 12 residues. Per germline, CDR1 SNHLY and CDR2 FYNNEI. Trimming pared 5 bases from V and 5 bases from J, leaving 8 bases between. CDR3 DNA sequence: TGTGCCAGCAGTATGGGACAAGATACGCAGTATTTT. Translation gives CASSMGQDTQYF.

In its sample, this clonotype was seen many times. The rearrangement links TRBV5-1 to TRBJ1-2; the match to TRBD1 covers 10 bases. Germline V CDR1 and CDR2: SGHRS, YFSETQ. After removal of 4 bases from V and 2 bases from J, the junction contained 2 bases not matched to a gene. This CDR3 contains 14 residues. The CDR3 coding sequence is TGCGCCAGCAGCCCGGGACAGGGGAACTATGGCTACACCTTC. Its translation: CASSPGQGNYGYTF.

This clonotype has a count of ten or more. One junction end does not reproduce the germline sequence, and a read error may be involved. The chain employs TRBV27 and TRBJ2-7, with 11 bases identical to TRBD1. Germline V gene lookup returns CDR1 MNHEY and CDR2 SMNVEV (reference sequence). The length of the CDR3 is 10 residues. The CDR3 is CARGTGGPFF. The DNA of the CDR3 is TGTGCCAGGGGGACAGGGGGTCCATTCTTC.

There are many counts of this clonotype. The chain couples TRBV12-3 or TRBV12-4 to TRBJ1-1; 7 nucleotides align to TRBD1. V lost 2 bases to trimming and J lost 5 bases; unmatched junction nucleotides: 2. The CDR3 is made up of 13 amino acids. The CDR3 nucleotides read TGTGCCAGCAGTTTAAAGACAGGGACTGAAGCTTTCTTT. Its translation is CASSLKTGTEAFF.

The sample holds many counts of this clonotype. The rearrangement joins TRBV20-1 to TRBJ1-1; D is undetermined. V lost 3 bases, J lost 0 bases, and 8 bases lay in between. CDR1 is DFQATT, CDR2 SNEGSKA, per germline (reference sequence). The CDR3 runs to 13 residues. The DNA of the CDR3 is TGCAGTGCTAGCAACAGCATGAACACTGAAGCTTTCTTT. Amino acid sequence: CSASNSMNTEAFF.